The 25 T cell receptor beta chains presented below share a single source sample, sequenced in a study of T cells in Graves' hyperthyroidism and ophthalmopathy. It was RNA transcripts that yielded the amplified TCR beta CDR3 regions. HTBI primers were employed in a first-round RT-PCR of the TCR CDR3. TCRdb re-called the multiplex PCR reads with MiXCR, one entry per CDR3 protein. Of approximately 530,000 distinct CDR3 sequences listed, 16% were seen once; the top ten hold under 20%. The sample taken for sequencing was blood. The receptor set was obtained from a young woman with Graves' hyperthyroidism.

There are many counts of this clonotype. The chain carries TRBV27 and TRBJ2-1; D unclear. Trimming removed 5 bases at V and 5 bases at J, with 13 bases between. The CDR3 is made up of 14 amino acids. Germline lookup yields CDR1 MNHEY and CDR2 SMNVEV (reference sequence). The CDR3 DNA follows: TGTGCCAGCAGTGAAACTCAGCTTCACAATGAGCAGTTCTTC. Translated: CASSETQLHNEQFF.

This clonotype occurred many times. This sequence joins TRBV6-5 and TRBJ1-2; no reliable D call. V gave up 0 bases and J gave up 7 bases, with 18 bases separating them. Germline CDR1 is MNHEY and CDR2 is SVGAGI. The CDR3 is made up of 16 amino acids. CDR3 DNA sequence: TGTGCCAGCAGTTACTCTCTCGTTGATTTGGGCGGTGGCTACACCTTC. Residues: CASSYSLVDLGGGYTF.

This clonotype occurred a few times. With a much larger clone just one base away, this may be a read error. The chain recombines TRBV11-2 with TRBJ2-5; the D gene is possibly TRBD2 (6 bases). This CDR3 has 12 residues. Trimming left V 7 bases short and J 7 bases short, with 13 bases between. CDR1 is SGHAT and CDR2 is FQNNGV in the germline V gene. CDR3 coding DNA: TGTGCCAGCAAGGGGAGGCTGATGACCCAGTACTTC. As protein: CASKGRLMTQYF.

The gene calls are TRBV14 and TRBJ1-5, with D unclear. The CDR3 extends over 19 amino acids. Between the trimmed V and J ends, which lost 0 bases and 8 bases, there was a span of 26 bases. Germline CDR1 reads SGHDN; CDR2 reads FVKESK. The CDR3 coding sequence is TGTGCCAGCAGCCAAGATCTCCAGGTCGGCCCTGTCGGTGGTGAGCCCCAGCATTTT. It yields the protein CASSQDLQVGPVGGEPQHF. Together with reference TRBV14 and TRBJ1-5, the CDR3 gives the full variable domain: EAGVTQFPSHSVIEKGQTVTLRCDPISGHDNLYWYRRVMGKEIKFLLHFVKESKQDESGMPNNRFLAERTGGTYSTLKVQPAELEDSGVYFCASSQDLQVGPVGGEPQHFGDGTRLSIL.

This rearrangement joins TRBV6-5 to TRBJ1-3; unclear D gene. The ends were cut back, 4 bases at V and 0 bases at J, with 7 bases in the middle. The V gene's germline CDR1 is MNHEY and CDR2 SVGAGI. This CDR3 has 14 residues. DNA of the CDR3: TGTGCCAGCAGTTGGAGTATCTCTGGAAACACCATATATTTT. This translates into CASSWSISGNTIYF.

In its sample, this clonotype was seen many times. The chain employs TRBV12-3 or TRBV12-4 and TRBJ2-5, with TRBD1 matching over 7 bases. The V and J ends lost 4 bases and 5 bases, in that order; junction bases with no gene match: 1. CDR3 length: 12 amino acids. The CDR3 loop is CASSWDSETQYF. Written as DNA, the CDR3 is TGTGCCAGCAGTTGGGACAGCGAGACCCAGTACTTC.

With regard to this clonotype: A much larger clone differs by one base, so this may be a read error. The CDR3, as DNA: TGTGCCACCAGCGGGCAGGGAGAGACCCAGTGCTTC. Encoded protein: CATSGQGETQCF. This chain uses TRBV15 with TRBJ2-5; D might be TRBD1 or TRBD2, each matching 5 bases. Germline CDR1 and CDR2: LNHNV and YYDKDF (reference sequence). The CDR3 extends over 12 amino acids.

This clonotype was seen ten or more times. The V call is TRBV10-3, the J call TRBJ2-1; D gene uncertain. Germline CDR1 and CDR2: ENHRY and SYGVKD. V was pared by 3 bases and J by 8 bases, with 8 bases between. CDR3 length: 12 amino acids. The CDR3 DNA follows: TGTGCCATCAGTGAAGGCCCTCATGAGCAGTTCTTC. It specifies CAISEGPHEQFF.

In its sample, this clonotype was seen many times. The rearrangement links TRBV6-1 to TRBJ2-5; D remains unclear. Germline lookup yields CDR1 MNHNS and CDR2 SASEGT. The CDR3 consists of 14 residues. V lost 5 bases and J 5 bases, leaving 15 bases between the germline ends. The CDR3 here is CASSRRHLGETQYF. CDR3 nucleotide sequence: TGTGCCAGCAGTAGAAGACACCTCGGGGAGACCCAGTACTTC.

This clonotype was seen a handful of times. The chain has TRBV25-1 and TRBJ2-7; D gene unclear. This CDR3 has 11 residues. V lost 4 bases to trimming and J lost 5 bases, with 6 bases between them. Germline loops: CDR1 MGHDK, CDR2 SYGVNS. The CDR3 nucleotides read TGTGCCAGCAGTGCGAGGAACGAGCAGTACTTC. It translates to CASSARNEQYF.

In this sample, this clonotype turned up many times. The CDR3 loop reads CSANDRGGNTEAFF. The CDR3 nucleotides read TGCAGTGCTAATGACAGGGGAGGGAACACTGAAGCTTTCTTT. The chain carries TRBV20-1 and TRBJ1-1, with 8 bases fitting TRBD1. Germline CDR1 reads DFQATT; CDR2 reads SNEGSKA (reference sequence). V shed 4 bases and J 1 base; nucleotides not matched to a gene: 5. The CDR3 totals 14 residues.

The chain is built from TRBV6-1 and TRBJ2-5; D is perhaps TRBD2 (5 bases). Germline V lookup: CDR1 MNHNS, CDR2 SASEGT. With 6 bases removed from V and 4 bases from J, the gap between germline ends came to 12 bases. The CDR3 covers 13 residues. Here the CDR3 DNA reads TGTGCCAGCAGCCAACTAGAGGGAGAGACCCAGTACTTC. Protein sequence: CASSQLEGETQYF.

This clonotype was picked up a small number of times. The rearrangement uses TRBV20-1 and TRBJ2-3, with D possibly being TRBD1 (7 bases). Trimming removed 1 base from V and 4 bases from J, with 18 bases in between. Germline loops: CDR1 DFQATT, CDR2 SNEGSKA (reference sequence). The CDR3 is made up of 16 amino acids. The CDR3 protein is CSARGRRPRGADTQYF. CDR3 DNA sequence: TGCAGTGCTAGAGGACGGCGCCCCAGGGGGGCAGATACGCAGTATTTT.

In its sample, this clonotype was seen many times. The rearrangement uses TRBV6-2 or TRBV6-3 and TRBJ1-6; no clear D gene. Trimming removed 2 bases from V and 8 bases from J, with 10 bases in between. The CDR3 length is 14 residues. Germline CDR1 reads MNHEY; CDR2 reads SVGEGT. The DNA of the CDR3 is TGTGCCAGCAGTTACCGGGCGGAAGATTCACCCCTCCACTTT. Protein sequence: CASSYRAEDSPLHF.

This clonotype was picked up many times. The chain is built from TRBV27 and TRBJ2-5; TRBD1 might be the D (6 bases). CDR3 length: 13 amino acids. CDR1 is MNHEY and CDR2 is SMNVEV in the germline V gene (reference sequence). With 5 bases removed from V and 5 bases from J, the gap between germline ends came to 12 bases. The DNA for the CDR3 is TGTGCCAGCAGTGCCCGAAGGGGGGAGACCCAGTACTTC. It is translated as CASSARRGETQYF.

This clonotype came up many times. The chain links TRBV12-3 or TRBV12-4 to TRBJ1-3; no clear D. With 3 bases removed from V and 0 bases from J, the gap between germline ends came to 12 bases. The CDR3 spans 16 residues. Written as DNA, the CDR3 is TGTGCCAGCAGTTTGATGCCTATAGTCTCTGGAAACACCATATATTTT. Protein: CASSLMPIVSGNTIYF.

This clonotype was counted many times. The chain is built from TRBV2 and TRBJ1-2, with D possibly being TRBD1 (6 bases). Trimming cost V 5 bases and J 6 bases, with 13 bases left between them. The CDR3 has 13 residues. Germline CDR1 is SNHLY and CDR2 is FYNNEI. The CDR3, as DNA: TGTGCCAGCAGTTGGGGGGGCTGGAATGGCTACACCTTC. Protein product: CASSWGGWNGYTF.

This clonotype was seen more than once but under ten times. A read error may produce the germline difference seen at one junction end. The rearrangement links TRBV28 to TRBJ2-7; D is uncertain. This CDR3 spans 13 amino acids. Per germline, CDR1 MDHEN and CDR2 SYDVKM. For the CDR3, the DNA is TGTGCCGGCAGTTTTATAGGGCAGTACGAGCAGTACTTC. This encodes CAGSFIGQYEQYF.

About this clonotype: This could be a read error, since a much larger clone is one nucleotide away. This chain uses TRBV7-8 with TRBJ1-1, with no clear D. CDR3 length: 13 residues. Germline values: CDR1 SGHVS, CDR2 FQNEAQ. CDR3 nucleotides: TGTGTCAGCAGCTTACTTCTGAACACTGAAGCTTTCTTT. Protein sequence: CVSSLLLNTEAFF.

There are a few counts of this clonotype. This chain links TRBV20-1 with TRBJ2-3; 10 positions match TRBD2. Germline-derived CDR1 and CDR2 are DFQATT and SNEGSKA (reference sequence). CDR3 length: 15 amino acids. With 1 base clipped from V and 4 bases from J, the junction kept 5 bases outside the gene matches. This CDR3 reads CSARGTSGWADTQYF. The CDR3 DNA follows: TGCAGTGCTAGAGGGACTAGCGGTTGGGCAGATACGCAGTATTTT.

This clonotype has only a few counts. Here the CDR3 reads CSARARLEIPHEQYF. The DNA for the CDR3 is TGCAGTGCTAGAGCTCGCCTAGAGATTCCCCACGAGCAGTACTTC. V gene TRBV20-1 combines with J gene TRBJ2-7; D gene ambiguous. This CDR3 spans 15 amino acids. CDR1 and CDR2 (germline): DFQATT, SNEGSKA (reference sequence). Trimming removed 1 base from V and 5 bases from J, with 18 bases in between.

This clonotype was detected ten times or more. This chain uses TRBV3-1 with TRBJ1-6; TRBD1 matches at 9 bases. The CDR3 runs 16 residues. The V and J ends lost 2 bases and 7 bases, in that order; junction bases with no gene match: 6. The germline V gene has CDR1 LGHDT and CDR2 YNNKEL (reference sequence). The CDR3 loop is CASSQYYGTGNSPLHF. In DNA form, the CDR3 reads TGTGCCAGCAGCCAATATTACGGGACAGGGAATTCACCCCTCCACTTT.

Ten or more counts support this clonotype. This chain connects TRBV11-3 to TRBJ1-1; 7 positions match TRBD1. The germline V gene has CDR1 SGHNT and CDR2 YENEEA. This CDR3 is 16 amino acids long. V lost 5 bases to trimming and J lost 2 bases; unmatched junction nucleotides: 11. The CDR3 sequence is CASSPPPDRLNTEAFF. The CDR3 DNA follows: TGTGCCAGCAGCCCACCCCCGGACAGGCTAAACACTGAAGCTTTCTTT.

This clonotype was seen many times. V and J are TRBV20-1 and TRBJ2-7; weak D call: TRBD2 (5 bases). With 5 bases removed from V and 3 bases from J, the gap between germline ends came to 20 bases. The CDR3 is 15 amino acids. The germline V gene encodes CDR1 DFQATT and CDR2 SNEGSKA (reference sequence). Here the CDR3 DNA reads TGCAGTGCTTCTCGACCCGCGGGTCCCAACTACGAGCAGTACTTC. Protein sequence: CSASRPAGPNYEQYF.

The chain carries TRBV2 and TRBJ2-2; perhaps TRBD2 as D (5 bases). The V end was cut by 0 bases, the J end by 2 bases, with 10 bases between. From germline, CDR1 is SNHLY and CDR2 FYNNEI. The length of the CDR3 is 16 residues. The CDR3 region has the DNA TGTGCCAGCAGTGAAGCCGGGATAAGAAACACCGGGGAGCTGTTTTTT. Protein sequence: CASSEAGIRNTGELFF.